This T cell receptor (beta chain) appears in the sequencing data of a study of blood T cell repertoires in COVID-19. Study background: From T cells, B-cell-depleted T cells, or PBMCs came the material, which was cDNA or gDNA.

Only in-frame clones appear in the TCRdb table, and some are missing; sequencing was by immunoSEQ multiplex PCR. The sample has tens of thousands of clones; about 80% are singletons. This CDR3 region has 15 residues. Trimming pared 3 bases from V and 2 bases from J, leaving 13 bases between. Per germline, CDR1 SGHDT and CDR2 YYEEEE. The genes are TRBV5-6 and TRBJ2-3, with D unresolved. The sequence was obtained from a woman in her 70s with acute or convalescent COVID-19. Sample: peripheral blood. Here the CDR3 DNA reads TGTGCCAGCAGCTCTACGACGAGGATCACAGATACGCAGTATTTT. This gives the protein CASSSTTRITDTQYF. Together with reference TRBV5-6 and TRBJ2-3, the CDR3 gives the full variable domain: DAGVTQSPTHLIKTRGQQVTLRCSPKSGHDTVSWYQQALGQGPQFIFQYYEEEERQRGNFPDRFSGHQFPNYSSELNVNALLLGDSALYLCASSSTTRITDTQYFGPGTRLTVL.